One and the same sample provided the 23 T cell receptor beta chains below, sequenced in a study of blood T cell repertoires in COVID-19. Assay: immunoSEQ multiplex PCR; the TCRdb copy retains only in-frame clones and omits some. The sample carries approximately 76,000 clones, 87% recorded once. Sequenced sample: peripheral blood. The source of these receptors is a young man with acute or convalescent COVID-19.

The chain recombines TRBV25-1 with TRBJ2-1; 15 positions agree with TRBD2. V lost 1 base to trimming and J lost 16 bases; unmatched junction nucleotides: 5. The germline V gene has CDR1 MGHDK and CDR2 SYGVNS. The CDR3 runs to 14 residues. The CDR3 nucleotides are TGTGCCAGCAGTGAATGGACTAGCGGGAGGGCCGGTTTCTTC. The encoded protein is CASSEWTSGRAGFF.

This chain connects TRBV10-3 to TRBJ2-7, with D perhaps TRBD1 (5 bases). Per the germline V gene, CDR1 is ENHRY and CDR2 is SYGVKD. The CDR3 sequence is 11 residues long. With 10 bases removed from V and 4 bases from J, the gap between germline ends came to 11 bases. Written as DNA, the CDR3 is TGTGCCACTGGGCCAGGGTACGAGCAGTACTTC. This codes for CATGPGYEQYF.

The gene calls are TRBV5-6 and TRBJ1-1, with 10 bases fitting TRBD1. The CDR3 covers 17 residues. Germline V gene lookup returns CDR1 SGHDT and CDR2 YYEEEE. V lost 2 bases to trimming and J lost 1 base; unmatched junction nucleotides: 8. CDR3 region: CASSLGQGVLRNTEAFF. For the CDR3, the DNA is TGTGCCAGCAGCTTAGGACAGGGGGTTTTGAGGAACACTGAAGCTTTCTTT.

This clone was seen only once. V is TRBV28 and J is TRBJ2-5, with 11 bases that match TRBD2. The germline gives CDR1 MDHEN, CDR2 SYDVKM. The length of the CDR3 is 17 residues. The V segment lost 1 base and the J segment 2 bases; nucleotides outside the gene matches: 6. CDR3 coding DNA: TGTGCCAGCAGTTTATTCAGGACTAGCGGGTTTCAAGAGACCCAGTACTTC. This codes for CASSLFRTSGFQETQYF.

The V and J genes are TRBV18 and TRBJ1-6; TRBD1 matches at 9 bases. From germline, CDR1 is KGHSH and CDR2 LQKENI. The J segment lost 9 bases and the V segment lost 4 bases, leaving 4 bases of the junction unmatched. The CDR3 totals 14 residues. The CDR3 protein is CASSQGQGASPLHF. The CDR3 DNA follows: TGTGCCAGCTCACAGGGACAGGGTGCTTCACCCCTCCACTTT. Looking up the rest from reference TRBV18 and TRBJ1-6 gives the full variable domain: NAGVMQNPRHLVRRRGQEARLRCSPMKGHSHVYWYRQLPEEGLKFMVYLQKENIIDESGMPKERFSAEFPKEGPSILRIQQVVRGDSAAYFCASSQGQGASPLHFGNGTRLTVT.

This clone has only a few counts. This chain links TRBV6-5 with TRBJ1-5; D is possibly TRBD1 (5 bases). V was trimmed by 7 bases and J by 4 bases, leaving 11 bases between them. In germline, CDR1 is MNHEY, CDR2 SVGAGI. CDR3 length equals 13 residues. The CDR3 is CASTAGKNQPQHF. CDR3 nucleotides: TGTGCCAGCACGGCAGGGAAGAATCAGCCCCAGCATTTT.

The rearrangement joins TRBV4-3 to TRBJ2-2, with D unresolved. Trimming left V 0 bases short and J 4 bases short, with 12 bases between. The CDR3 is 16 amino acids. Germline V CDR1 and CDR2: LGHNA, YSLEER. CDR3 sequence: CASSQDIGVGTGELFF. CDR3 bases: TGCGCCAGCAGCCAAGATATTGGAGTAGGCACCGGGGAGCTGTTTTTT.

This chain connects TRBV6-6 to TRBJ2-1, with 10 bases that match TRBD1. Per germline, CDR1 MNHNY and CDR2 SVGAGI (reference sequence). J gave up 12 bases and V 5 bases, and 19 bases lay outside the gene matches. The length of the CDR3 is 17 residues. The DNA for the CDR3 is TGTGCCAGCAGTCCCACGATCGGGACAGGGGCCTTTGGACGGCAGTTCTTC. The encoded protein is CASSPTIGTGAFGRQFF.

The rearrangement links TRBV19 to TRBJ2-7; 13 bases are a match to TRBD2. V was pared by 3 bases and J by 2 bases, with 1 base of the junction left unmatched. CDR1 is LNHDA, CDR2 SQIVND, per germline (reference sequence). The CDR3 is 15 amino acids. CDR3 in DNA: TGTGCCAGTAGTATCACTAGCGGGAGGGCCTACGAGCAGTACTTC. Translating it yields CASSITSGRAYEQYF. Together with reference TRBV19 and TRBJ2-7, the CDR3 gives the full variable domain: DGGITQSPKYLFRKEGQNVTLSCEQNLNHDAMYWYRQDPGQGLRLIYYSQIVNDFQKGDIAEGYSVSREKKESFPLTVTSAQKNPTAFYLCASSITSGRAYEQYFGPGTRLTVT.

CDR3 in DNA: TGTGCCAGCAGGCTCACAGCTTACGAGCAGTACTTC. It is translated as CASRLTAYEQYF. J is TRBJ2-7 and V is TRBV2; D gene unclear. There are 12 residues in the CDR3. CDR1 and CDR2 (germline): SNHLY, FYNNEI. V dropped 6 bases and J dropped 4 bases, with 10 bases sitting between them. Complete variable domain (other parts from reference TRBV2 and TRBJ2-7): EPEVTQTPSHQVTQMGQEVILRCVPISNHLYFYWYRQILGQKVEFLVSFYNNEISEKSEIFDDQFSVERPDGSNFTLKIRSTKLEDSAMYFCASRLTAYEQYFGPGTRLTVT.

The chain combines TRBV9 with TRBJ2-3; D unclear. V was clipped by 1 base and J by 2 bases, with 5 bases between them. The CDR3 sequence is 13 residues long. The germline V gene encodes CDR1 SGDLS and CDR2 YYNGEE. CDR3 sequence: CASSVRDTDTQYF. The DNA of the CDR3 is TGTGCCAGCAGCGTACGCGACACAGATACGCAGTATTTT.

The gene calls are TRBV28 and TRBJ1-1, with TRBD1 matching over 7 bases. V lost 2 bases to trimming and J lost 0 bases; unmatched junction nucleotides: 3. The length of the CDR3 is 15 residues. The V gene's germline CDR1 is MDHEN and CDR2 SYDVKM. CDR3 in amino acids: CASSLMGQLNTEAFF. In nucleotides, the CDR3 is TGTGCCAGCAGTTTAATGGGACAGCTGAACACTGAAGCTTTCTTT.

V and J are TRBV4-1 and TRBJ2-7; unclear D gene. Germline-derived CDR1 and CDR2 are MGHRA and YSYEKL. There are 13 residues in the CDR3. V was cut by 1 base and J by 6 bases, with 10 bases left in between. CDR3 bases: TGCGCCAGCAGCCAAGGTCAGACTGCCGAGCAGTACTTC. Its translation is CASSQGQTAEQYF.

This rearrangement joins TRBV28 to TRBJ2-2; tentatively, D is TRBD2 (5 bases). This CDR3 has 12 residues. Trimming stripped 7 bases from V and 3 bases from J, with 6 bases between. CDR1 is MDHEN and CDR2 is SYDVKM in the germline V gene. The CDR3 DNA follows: TGTGCCAGCACGCGGGACACCGGGGAGCTGTTTTTT. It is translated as CASTRDTGELFF.

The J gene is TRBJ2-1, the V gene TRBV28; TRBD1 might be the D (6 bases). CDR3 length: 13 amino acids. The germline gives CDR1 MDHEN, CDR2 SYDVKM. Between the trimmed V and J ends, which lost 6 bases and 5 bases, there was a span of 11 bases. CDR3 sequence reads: CASRQGLDNEQFF. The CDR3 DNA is TGTGCCAGCAGACAGGGTCTCGACAATGAGCAGTTCTTC.

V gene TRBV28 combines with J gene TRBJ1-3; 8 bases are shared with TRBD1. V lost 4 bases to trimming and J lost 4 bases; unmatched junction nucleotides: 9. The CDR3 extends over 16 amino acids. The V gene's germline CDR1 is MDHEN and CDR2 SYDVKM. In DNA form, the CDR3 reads TGTGCCAGCAGTTCTGGGGGACAGGTCTTAGGAAACACCATATATTTT. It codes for CASSSGGQVLGNTIYF. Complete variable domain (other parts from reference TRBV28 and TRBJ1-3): DVKVTQSSRYLVKRTGEKVFLECVQDMDHENMFWYRQDPGLGLRLIYFSYDVKMKEKGDIPEGYSVSREKKERFSLILESASTNQTSMYLCASSSGGQVLGNTIYFGEGSWLTVV.

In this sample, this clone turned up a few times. CDR3 sequence: CASSDAVHEQFF. DNA of the CDR3: TGCGCCAGCAGTGATGCAGTACATGAGCAGTTCTTC. The rearrangement links TRBV10-1 to TRBJ2-1; D unresolved. Trimming left V 3 bases short and J 8 bases short, with 8 bases between. The germline CDR1 and CDR2 sequences are WNHNN and SYGVQD (reference sequence). This CDR3 has 12 amino acids.

The CDR3 is CASLGDSLYGYTF. The CDR3 nucleotides read TGTGCCAGCCTCGGGGACAGCCTCTATGGCTACACCTTC. J is TRBJ1-2 and V is TRBV19, with 7 bases matching TRBD1. V was clipped by 9 bases and J by 4 bases; unmatched bases: 8. The CDR3 is 13 residues long. Germline values: CDR1 LNHDA, CDR2 SQIVND (reference sequence).

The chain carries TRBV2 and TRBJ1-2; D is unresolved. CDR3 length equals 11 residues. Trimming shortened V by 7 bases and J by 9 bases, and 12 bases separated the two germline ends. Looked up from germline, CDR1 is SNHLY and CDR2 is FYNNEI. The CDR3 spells CASNREESYTF. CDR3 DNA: TGTGCCAGCAACCGGGAGGAGAGCTACACCTTC.

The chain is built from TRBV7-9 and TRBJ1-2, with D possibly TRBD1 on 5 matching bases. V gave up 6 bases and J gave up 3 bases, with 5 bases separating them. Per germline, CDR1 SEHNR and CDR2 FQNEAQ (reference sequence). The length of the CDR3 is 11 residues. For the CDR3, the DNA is TGTGCCAGCAGACAGGACTATGGCTACACCTTC. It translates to CASRQDYGYTF.

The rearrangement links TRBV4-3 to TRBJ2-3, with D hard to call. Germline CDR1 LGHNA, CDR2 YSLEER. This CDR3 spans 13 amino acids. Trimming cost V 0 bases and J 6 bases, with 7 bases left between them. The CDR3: CASSQEAPDTQYF. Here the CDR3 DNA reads TGCGCCAGCAGCCAAGAAGCCCCCGATACGCAGTATTTT.

DNA of the CDR3: TGTGCCTGGAGGCGGGGTGGGGACTCTAGCACAGATACGCAGTATTTT. It is translated as CAWRRGGDSSTDTQYF. V gene TRBV30 combines with J gene TRBJ2-3; TRBD2 is a possible D gene (6 bases). This CDR3 contains 16 residues. Germline CDR1 is GTSNPN and CDR2 is SVGIG (reference sequence). V lost 3 bases to trimming and J lost 0 bases, with 16 bases between them.

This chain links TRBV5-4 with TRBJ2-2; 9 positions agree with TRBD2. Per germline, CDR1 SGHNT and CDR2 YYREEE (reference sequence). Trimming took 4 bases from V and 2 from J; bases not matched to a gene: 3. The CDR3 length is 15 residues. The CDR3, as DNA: TGTGCCAGCAGCCCGGGACTAGCCAACACCGGGGAGCTGTTTTTT. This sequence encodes CASSPGLANTGELFF. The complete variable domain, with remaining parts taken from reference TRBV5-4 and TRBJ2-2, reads ETGVTQSPTHLIKTRGQQVTLRCSSQSGHNTVSWYQQALGQGPQFIFQYYREEENGRGNFPPRFSGLQFPNYSSELNVNALELDDSALYLCASSPGLANTGELFFGEGSRLTVL.